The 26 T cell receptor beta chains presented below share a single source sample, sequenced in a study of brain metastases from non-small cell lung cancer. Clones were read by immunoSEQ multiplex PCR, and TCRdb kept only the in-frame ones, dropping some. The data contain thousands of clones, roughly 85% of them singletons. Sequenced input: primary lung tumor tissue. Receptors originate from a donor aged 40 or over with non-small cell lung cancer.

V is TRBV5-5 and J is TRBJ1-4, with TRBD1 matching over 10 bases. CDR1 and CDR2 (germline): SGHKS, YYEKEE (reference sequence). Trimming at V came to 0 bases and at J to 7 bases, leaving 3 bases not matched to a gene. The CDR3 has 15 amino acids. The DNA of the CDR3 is TGTGCCAGCAGCTTGGGACAGGGGGCCAGTGAAAAACTGTTTTTT. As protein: CASSLGQGASEKLFF.

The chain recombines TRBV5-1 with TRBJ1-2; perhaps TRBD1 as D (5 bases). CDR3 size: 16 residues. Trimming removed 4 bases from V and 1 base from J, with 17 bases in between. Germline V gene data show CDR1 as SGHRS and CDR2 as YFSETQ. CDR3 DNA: TGCGCCAGCAGCCCCCTCCTGACAGCGATTAACTATGGCTACACCTTC. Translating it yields CASSPLLTAINYGYTF.

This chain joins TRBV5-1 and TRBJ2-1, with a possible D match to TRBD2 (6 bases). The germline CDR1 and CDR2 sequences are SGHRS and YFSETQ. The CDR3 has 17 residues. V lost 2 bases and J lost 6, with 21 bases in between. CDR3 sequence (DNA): TGCGCCAGCAGCTTACACCTAGCGACTCAAAGGAGCAATGAGCAGTTCTTC. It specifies CASSLHLATQRSNEQFF.

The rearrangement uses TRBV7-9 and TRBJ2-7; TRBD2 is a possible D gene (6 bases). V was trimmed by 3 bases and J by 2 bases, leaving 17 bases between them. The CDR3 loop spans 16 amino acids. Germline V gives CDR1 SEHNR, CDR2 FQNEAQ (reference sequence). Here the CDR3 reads CASSFGGGGETYEQYF. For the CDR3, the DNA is TGTGCCAGCAGCTTCGGGGGAGGCGGCGAGACCTACGAGCAGTACTTC.

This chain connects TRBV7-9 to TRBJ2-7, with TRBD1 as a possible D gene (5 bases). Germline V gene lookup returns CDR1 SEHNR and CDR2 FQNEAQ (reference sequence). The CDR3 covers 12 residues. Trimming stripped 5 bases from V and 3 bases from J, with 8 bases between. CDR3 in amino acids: CASSLQGYEQYF. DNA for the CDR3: TGTGCCAGCAGCCTCCAGGGCTACGAGCAGTACTTC.

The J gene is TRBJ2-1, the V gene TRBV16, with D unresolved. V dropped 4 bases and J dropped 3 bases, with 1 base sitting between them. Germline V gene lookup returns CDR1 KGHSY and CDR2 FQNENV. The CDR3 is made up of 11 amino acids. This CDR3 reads CASSLYNEQFF. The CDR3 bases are TGTGCCAGCAGCCTCTACAATGAGCAGTTCTTC. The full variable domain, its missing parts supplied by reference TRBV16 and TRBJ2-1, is GEEVAQTPKHLVRGEGQKAKLYCAPIKGHSYVFWYQQVLKNEFKFLISFQNENVFDETGMPKERFSAKCLPNSPCSLEIQATKLEDSAVYFCASSLYNEQFFGPGTRLTVL.

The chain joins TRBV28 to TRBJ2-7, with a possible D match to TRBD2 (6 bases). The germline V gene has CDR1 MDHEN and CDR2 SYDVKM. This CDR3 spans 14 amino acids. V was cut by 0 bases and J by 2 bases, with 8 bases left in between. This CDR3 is CASSLWRDPYEQYF. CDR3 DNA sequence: TGTGCCAGCAGTTTATGGCGGGATCCCTACGAGCAGTACTTC. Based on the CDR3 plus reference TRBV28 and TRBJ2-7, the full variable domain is DVKVTQSSRYLVKRTGEKVFLECVQDMDHENMFWYRQDPGLGLRLIYFSYDVKMKEKGDIPEGYSVSREKKERFSLILESASTNQTSMYLCASSLWRDPYEQYFGPGTRLTVT.

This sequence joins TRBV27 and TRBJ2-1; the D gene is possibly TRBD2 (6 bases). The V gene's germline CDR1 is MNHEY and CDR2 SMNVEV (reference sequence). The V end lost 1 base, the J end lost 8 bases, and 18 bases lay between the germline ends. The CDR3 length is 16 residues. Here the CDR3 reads CASSLLRAGTQDEQFF. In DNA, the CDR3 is TGTGCCAGCAGTTTATTGCGGGCGGGGACTCAGGATGAGCAGTTCTTC.

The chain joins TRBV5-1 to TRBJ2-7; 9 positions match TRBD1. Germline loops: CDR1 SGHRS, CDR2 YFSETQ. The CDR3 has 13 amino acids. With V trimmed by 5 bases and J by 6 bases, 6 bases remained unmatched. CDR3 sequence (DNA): TGCGCCAGCAGTTCTGGACAGGGGTTCGAGCAGTACTTC. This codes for CASSSGQGFEQYF.

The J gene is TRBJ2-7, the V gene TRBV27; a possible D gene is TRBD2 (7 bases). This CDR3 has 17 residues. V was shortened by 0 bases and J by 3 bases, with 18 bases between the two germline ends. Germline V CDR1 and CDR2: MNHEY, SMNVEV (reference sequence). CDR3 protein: CASSLSGPQGGGYEQYF. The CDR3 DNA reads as TGTGCCAGCAGTTTATCCGGGCCCCAGGGAGGGGGCTACGAGCAGTACTTC.

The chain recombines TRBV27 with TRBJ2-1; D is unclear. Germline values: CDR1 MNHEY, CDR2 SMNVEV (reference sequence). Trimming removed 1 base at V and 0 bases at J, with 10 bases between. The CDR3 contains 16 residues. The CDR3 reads CASSLLTQLSYNEQFF. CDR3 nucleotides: TGTGCCAGCAGTTTATTAACCCAACTCTCCTACAATGAGCAGTTCTTC.

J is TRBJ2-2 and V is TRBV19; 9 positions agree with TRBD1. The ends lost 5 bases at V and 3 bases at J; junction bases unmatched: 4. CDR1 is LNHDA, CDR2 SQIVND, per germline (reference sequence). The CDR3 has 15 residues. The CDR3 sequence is CASSPRDRDTGELFF. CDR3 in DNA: TGTGCCAGTAGTCCCCGGGACAGGGACACCGGGGAGCTGTTTTTT.

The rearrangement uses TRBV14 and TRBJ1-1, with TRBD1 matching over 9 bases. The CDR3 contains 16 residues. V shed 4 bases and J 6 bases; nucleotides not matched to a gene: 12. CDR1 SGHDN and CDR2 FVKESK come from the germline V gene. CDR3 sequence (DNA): TGTGCCAGCAGCCGAAGTCCGGGACAGGGCCCGCCTGAAGCTTTCTTT. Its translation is CASSRSPGQGPPEAFF.

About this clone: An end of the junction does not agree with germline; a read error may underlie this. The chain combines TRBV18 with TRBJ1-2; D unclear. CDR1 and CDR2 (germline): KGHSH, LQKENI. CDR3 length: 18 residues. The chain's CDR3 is CASSPLHIHRGLGYGYTF. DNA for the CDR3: TGTGCTAGCTCACCCCTCCATATACATCGAGGCCTAGGGTATGGCTACACCTTC. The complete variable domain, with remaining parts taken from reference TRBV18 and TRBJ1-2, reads NAGVMQNPRHLVRRRGQEARLRCSPMKGHSHVYWYRQLPEEGLKFMVYLQKENIIDESGMPKERFSAEFPKEGPSILRIQQVVRGDSAAYFCASSPLHIHRGLGYGYTFGSGTRLTVV.

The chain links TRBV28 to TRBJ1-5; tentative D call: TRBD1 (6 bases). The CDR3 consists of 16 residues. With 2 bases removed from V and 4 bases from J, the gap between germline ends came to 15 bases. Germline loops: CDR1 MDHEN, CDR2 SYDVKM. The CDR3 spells CASSLGGGLYNQPQHF. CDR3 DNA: TGTGCCAGCAGTTTAGGCGGGGGCCTATATAATCAGCCCCAGCATTTT.

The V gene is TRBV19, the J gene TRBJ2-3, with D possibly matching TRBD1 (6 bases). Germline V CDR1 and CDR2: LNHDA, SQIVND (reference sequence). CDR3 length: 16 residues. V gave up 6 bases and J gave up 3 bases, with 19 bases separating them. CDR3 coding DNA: TGTGCCAGTAGCAATCGCGGCAGGGGCGGAACAGATACGCAGTATTTT. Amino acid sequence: CASSNRGRGGTDTQYF.

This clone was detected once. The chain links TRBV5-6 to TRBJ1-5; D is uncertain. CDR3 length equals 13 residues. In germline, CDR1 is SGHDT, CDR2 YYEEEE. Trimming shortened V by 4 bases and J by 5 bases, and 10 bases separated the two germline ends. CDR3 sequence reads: CASSRQQDQPQHF. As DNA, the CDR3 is TGTGCCAGCAGCCGGCAGCAGGATCAGCCCCAGCATTTT.

The CDR3 region has the DNA TGTGCCAGCACCTCCGGACTAGCGGGCCTCTCTGGGGCCAACGTCCTGACTTTC. Protein product: CASTSGLAGLSGANVLTF. The gene calls are TRBV27 and TRBJ2-6; 11 bases match TRBD2. There are 18 residues in the CDR3. CDR1 MNHEY and CDR2 SMNVEV come from the germline V gene (reference sequence). V lost 7 bases to trimming and J lost 0 bases; unmatched junction nucleotides: 8.

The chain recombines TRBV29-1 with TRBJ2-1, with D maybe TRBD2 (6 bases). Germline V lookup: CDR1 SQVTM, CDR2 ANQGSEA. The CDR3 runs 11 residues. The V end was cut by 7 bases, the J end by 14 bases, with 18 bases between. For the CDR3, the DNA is TGCAGCGCTGGGACTTCCACGTCGGAGTTCTTC. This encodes CSAGTSTSEFF.

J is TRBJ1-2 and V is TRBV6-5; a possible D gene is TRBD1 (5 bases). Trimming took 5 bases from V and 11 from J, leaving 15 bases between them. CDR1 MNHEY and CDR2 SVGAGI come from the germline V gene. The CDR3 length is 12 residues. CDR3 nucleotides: TGTGCCAGCAGTATCCAAGGGGCGGGTTACACCTTC. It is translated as CASSIQGAGYTF.

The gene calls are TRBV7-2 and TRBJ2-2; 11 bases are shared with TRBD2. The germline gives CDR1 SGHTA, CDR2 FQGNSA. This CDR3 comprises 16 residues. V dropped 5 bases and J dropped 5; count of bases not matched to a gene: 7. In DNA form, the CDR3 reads TGTGCCAGCAGCGCGAGACTAGCGGGAATTACCGGGGAGCTGTTTTTT. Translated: CASSARLAGITGELFF.

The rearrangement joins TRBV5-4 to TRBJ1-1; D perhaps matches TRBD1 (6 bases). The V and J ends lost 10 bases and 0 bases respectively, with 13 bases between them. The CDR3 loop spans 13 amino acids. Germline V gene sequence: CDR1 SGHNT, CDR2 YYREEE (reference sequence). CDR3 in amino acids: CAGKGGVNTEAFF. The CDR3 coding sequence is TGTGCCGGAAAGGGGGGAGTGAACACTGAAGCTTTCTTT.

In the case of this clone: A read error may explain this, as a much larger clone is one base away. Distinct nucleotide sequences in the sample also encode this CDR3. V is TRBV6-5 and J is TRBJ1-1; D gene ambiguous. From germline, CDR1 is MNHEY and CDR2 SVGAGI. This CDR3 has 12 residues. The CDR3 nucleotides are TGTGCTAGCAGTCGGGGGAACACTGAAGCTTTCTTT. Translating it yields CASSRGNTEAFF.

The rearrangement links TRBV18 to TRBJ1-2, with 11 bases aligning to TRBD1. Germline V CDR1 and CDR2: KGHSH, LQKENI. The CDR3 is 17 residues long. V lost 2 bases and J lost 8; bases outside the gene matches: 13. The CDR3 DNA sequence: TGTGCCAGCTCACCAGAGTTTGGAGGACAGGGGGCAATCGGCTACACCTTC. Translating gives CASSPEFGGQGAIGYTF. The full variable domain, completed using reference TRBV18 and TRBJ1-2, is NAGVMQNPRHLVRRRGQEARLRCSPMKGHSHVYWYRQLPEEGLKFMVYLQKENIIDESGMPKERFSAEFPKEGPSILRIQQVVRGDSAAYFCASSPEFGGQGAIGYTFGSGTRLTVV.

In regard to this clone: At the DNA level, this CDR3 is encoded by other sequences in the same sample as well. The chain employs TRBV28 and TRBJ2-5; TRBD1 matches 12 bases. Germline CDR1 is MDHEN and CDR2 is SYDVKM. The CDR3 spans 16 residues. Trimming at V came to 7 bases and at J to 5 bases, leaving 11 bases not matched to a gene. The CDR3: CASTLGGQGAGETQYF. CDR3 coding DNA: TGTGCCAGCACCCTCGGGGGACAGGGGGCCGGCGAGACCCAGTACTTC. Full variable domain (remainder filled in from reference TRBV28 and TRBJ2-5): DVKVTQSSRYLVKRTGEKVFLECVQDMDHENMFWYRQDPGLGLRLIYFSYDVKMKEKGDIPEGYSVSREKKERFSLILESASTNQTSMYLCASTLGGQGAGETQYFGPGTRLLVL.

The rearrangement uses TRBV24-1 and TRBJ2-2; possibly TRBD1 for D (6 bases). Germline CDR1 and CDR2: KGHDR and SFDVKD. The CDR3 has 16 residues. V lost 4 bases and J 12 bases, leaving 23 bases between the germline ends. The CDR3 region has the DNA TGTGCCACCAGTGACTATCTTGGGGGCGCGGGTGAAAAGCTGTTTTTT. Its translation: CATSDYLGGAGEKLFF.